A selection of T cell receptor beta chains follows, all from one sample in a study of early T cells in non-severe SARS-CoV-2 infection. TCRdb passed the 5' RACE reads through MiXCR, listing each CDR3 protein once. The sample includes about 43,000 distinct CDR3 sequences, 11% of them seen just once. Material: whole blood. Source of these receptors: an adult who was a healthcare worker with PCR-confirmed SARS-CoV-2 infection or an uninfected control (not recorded which). CDR3s include the opening cysteine and the closing phenylalanine or tryptophan. The D gene is left open where the match is weak. Size is omitted from some rows. Given values are once, few, many or a class for expanded clones.

J	size	D	V	DNA	CDR3
TRBJ1-2	many	.	TRBV29-1	TGCAGCGTCGCTACAGGAATCTATGGCTACACCTTC	CSVATGIYGYTF
TRBJ2-7	.	.	TRBV30	TGTGCCTGGAGTGGGTTCTACGAGCAGTACTTC	CAWSGFYEQYF
TRBJ2-3	many	TRBD2	TRBV7-3	TGTGCCAGCGGTAGCGGGGGGGCCGCAGATACGCAGTATTTT	CASGSGGAADTQYF
TRBJ1-6	many	.	TRBV20-1	TGCAGTGCTAGAGTTGTTGTGAATTCACCCCTCCACTTT	CSARVVVNSPLHF
TRBJ1-1	few	.	TRBV5-6	TGTGCCAGCAGCGCTGGACATGTATTGAACACTGAAGCTTTCTTT	CASSAGHVLNTEAFF
TRBJ2-2	few	.	TRBV5-4	TGTGCCAGCAGCTTTGACCTACTGACGGCCGGGGAGCTGTTTTTT	CASSFDLLTAGELFF
TRBJ2-5	.	.	TRBV19	TGTGCCAGTAGTATTTATTCGGGGGAGCAAGAGACCCAGTACTTC	CASSIYSGEQETQYF
TRBJ1-6	.	.	TRBV7-3	TGTGCCAGCAGCTTAAATTGGGGAATTGGTTCACCCCTCCACTTT	CASSLNWGIGSPLHF
TRBJ2-3	many	.	TRBV25-1	TGTGCCAGCAGTGAGCCCCGGGGAAGCACAGATACGCAGTATTTT	CASSEPRGSTDTQYF
TRBJ2-7	.	TRBD2	TRBV7-2	TGTGCCAGCAGCGCGACTAGCGGGGGGGCCGCCGAGCGGTACTTC	CASSATSGGAAERYF
TRBJ2-2	.	TRBD1	TRBV2	TGTGCCAGCAGTAAAACAGGGGGCGGCACCGGGGAGCTGTTTTTT	CASSKTGGGTGELFF
TRBJ2-7	many	.	TRBV20-1	TGCAGTGCTAGAGCGGCAGAGGTGCCCCTCTCCTACGAGCAGTACTTC	CSARAAEVPLSYEQYF
TRBJ2-4	many	.	TRBV6-5	TGTGCCAGCAGTTCGACGGGGAAAAACATTCAGTACTTC	CASSSTGKNIQYF
TRBJ2-7	many	.	TRBV25-1	TGTGCCAGCAGTGAATATTTTGCCCCGGCGGGGGCGAGAGAGCAGTACTTC	CASSEYFAPAGAREQYF
TRBJ2-3	few	TRBD2	TRBV4-2	TGTGCCAGCAGCCAAGAGGAGCTAGCGGGGGGGCCAGGCACAGATACGCAGTATTTT	CASSQEELAGGPGTDTQYF
TRBJ2-3	few	.	TRBV2	TGTGCCAGCAGTGACCCTCGGAGTCTGGGTACGCAGTATTTT	CASSDPRSLGTQYF
TRBJ1-6	.	TRBD1	TRBV7-6	TGTGCCAGCAGCCCCGGGACAGGGGGCTCACCCCTCCACTTT	CASSPGTGGSPLHF
TRBJ2-3	many	.	TRBV29-1	TGCAGCTCCACCTCGGATTTCAATACGCAGTATTTT	CSSTSDFNTQYF
TRBJ1-4	many	.	TRBV18	TGTGCCAGCTCACCATTAAGGGACTTTCCTGAAAAACTGTTTTTT	CASSPLRDFPEKLFF
TRBJ2-5	.	TRBD1	TRBV7-2	TGTGCCAGCAGCCTTGGGACAGGGGGGGCCCAGTACTTC	CASSLGTGGAQYF